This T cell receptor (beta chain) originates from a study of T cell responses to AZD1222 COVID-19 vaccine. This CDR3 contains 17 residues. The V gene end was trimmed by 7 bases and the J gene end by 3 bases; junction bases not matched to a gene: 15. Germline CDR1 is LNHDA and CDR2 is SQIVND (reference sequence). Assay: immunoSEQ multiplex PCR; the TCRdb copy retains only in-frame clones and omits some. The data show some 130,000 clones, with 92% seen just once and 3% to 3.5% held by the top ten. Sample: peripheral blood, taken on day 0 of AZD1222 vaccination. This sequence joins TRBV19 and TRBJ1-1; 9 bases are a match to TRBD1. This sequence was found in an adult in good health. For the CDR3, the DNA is TGTGCCAGTATGGGGCAGGGACAGGGCGGTTTTTACACTGAAGCTTTCTTT. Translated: CASMGQGQGGFYTEAFF.